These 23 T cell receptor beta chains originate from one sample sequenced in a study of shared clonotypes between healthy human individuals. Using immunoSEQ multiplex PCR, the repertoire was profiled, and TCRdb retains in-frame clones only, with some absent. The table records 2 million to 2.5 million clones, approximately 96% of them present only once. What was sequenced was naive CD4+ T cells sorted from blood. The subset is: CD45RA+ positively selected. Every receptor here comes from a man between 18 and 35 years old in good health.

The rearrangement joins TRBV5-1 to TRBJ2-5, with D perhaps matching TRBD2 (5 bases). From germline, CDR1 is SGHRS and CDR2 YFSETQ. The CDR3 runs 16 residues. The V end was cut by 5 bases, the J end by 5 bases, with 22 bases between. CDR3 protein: CASRNSWPGIGETQYF. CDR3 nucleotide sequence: TGCGCCAGCAGAAATAGTTGGCCCGGGATCGGGGAGACCCAGTACTTC.

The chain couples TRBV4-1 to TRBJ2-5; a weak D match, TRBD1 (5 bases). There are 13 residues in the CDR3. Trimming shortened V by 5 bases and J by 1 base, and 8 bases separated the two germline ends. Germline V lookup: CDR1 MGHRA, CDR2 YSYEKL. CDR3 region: CASSAQVQETQYF. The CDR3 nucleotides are TGCGCCAGCAGCGCACAGGTCCAAGAGACCCAGTACTTC.

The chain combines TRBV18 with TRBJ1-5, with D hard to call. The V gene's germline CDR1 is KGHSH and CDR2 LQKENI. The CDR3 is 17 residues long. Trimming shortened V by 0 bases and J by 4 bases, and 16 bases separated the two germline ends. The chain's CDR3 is CASSPPSRGVGNQPQHF. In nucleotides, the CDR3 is TGTGCCAGCTCACCACCCTCCCGCGGGGTCGGTAATCAGCCCCAGCATTTT.

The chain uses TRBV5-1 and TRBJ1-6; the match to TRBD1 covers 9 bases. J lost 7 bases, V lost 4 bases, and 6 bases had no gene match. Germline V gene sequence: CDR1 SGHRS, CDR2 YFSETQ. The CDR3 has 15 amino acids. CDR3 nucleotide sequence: TGCGCCAGCAGCAAGGATGACAGGGGGAATTCACCCCTCCACTTT. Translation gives CASSKDDRGNSPLHF.

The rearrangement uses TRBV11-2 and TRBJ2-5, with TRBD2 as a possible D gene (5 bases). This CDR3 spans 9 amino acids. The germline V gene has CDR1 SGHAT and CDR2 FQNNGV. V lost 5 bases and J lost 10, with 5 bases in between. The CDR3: CASSGLQYF. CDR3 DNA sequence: TGTGCCAGCAGCGGACTCCAGTACTTC.

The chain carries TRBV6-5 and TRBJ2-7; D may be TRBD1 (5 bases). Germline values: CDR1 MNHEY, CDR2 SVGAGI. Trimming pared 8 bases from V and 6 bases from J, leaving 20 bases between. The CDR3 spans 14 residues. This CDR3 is CASQLGQGNSEQYF. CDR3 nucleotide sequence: TGTGCCAGCCAGTTGGGGCAGGGAAACAGCGAGCAGTACTTC.

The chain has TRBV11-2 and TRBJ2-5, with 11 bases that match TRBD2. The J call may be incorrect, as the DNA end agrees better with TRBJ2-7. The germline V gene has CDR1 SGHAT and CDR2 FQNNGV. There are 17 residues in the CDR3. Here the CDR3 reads CASSADRGLAAPGEQYF. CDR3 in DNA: TGTGCCAGCAGCGCGGACCGGGGACTAGCGGCTCCCGGCGAGCAGTACTTC.

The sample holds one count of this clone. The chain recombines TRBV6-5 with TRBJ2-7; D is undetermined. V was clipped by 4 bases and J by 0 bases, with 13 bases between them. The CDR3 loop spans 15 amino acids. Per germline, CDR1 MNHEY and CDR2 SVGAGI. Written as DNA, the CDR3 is TGTGCCAGCAGTTCCCCTAGGTTGAGCTCCTACGAGCAGTACTTC. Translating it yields CASSSPRLSSYEQYF.

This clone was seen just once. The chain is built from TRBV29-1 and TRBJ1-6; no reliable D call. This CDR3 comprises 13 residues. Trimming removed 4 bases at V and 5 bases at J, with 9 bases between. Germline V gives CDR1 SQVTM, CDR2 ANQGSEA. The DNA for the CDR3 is TGCAGCGTTGGTAAGGGTGATAATTCACCCCTCCACTTT. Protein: CSVGKGDNSPLHF.

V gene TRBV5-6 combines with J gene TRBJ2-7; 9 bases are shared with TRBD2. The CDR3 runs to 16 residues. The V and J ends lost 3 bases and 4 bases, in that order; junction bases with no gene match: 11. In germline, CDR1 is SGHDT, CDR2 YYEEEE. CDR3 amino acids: CASSSYGTSIYYEQYF. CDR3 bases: TGTGCCAGCAGCTCTTACGGGACTAGCATTTATTACGAGCAGTACTTC.

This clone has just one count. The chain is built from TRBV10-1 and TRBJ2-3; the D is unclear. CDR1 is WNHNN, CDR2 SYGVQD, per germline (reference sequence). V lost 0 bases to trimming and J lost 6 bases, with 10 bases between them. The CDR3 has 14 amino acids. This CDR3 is CASSESNRWDTQYF. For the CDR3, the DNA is TGCGCCAGCAGTGAGTCGAACCGTTGGGATACGCAGTATTTT.

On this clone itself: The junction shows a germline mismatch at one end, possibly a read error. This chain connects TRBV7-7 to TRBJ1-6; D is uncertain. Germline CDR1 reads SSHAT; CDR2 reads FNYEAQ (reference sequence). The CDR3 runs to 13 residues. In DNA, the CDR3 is TGTGCTAGCAGCTTCGACTATAATTCACCCCTCCACTTT. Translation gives CASSFDYNSPLHF.

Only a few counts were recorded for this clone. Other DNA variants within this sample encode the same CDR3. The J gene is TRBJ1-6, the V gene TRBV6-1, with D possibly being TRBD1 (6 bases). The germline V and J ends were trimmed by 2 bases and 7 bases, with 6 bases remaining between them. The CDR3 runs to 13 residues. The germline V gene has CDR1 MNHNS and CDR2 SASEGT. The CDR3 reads CASSEQGNSPLHF. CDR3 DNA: TGTGCCAGCAGTGAACAGGGGAATTCACCCCTCCACTTT.

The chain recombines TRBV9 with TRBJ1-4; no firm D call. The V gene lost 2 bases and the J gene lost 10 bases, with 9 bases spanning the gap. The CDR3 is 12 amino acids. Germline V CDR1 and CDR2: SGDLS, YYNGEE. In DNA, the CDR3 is TGTGCCAGCAGCGTCGGAGGCGGAAAACTGTTTTTT. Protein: CASSVGGGKLFF.

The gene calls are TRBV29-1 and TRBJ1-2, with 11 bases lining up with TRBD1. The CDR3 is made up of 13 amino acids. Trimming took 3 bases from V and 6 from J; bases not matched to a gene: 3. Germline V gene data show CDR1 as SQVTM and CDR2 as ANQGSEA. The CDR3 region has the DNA TGCAGCGTTGAGGGACAGGGGGAGAATGGCTACACCTTC. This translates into CSVEGQGENGYTF.

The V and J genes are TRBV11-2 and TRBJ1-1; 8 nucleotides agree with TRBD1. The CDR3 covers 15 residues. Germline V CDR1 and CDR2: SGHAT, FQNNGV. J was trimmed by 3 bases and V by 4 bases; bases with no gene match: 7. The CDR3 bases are TGTGCCAGCAGCTCCCAAACAGGGGGTCACACTGAAGCTTTCTTT. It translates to CASSSQTGGHTEAFF.

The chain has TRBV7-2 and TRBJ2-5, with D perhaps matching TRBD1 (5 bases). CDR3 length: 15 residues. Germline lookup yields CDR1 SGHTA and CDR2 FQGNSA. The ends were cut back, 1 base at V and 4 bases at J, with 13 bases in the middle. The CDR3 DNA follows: TGTGCCAGCAGCTTAGACCCGAACAGGCTAGAGACCCAGTACTTC. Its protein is CASSLDPNRLETQYF.

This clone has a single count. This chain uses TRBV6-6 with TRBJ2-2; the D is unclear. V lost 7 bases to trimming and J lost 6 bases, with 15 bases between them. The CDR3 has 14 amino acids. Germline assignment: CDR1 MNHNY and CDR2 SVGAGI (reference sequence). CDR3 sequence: CASTFPTSSGELFF. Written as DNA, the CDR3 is TGTGCCAGCACCTTTCCCACTTCCTCCGGGGAGCTGTTTTTT.

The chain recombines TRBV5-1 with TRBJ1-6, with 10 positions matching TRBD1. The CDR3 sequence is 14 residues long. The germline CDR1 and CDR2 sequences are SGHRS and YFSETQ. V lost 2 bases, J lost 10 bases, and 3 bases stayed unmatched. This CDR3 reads CASSLGTGESPLHF. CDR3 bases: TGCGCCAGCAGCTTAGGGACAGGGGAATCACCCCTCCACTTT.

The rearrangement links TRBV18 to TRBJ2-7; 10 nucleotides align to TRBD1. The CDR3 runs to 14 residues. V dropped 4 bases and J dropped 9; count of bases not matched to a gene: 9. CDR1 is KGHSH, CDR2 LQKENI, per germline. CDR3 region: CASSLFGQGEVQYF. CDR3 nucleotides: TGTGCCAGCTCACTCTTCGGACAGGGGGAGGTGCAGTACTTC.

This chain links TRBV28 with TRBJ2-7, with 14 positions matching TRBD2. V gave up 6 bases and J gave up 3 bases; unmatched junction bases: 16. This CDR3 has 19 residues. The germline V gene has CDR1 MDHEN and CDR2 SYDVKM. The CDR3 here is CASRSPGRTSGGRVYEQYF. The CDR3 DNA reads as TGTGCCAGCAGGAGTCCGGGACGGACTAGCGGGGGGAGAGTCTACGAGCAGTACTTC.

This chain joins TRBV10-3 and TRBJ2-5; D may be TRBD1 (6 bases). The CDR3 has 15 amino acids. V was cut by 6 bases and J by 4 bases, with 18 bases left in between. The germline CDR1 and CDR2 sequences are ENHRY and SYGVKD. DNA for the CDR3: TGTGCCATCAGGGGGACAAGGGAAGGGTCAGAGACCCAGTACTTC. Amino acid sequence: CAIRGTREGSETQYF.

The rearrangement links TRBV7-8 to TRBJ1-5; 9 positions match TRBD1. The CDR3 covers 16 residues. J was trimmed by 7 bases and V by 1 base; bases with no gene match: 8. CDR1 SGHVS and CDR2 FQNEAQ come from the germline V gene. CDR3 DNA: TGTGCCAGCAGCTTAGAAGGGACAGGGTTTTCCCAGCCCCAGCATTTT. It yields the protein CASSLEGTGFSQPQHF.